This T cell receptor (beta chain) was profiled in a study of shared clonotypes between healthy human individuals. CDR1 SGHAT and CDR2 FQNNGV come from the germline V gene. This CDR3 contains 12 residues. Regarding this clone: The germline gene is not matched at one end of the junction; a read error may be the cause.

Per the authors' pipeline: ImmunoSEQ yielded junction-only sequences lacking quality scores, so filtering differed. The data were produced by immunoSEQ multiplex PCR, yet TCRdb's version contains in-frame clones alone and is incomplete. The DNA gave D and trimming, while V, J and clone size come from that table. The sample includes over a million clones, 75% to 85% of them seen just once. The origin of this receptor is a man aged 18 to 30 in good health. Some clones in this sample may be carry-over from other donors' samples. V is TRBV11-2 and J is TRBJ1-2; D is unresolved. The sample consisted of memory CD4+ T cells from PBMCs. The subset was: CD45RA-negative fraction. CDR3 in DNA: TGTGCCAGCAGCTTAGAAGGACGGCGGGTAGCCTTC. Residues: CASSLEGRRVAF.